What follows are 14 T cell receptor beta chains derived from one specimen sequenced in a study of cytomegalovirus exposure and HLA in healthy donors. Researchers ran the PCR with 60 Vbeta and 13 Jbeta primers. Some clones are missing from TCRdb's copy, which holds only in-frame ones; the method was immunoSEQ multiplex PCR. The table records roughly 140,000 clones, 64% of them present only once. The sample was PBMCs. These receptors were obtained from a woman aged 25 to 39 in good health and CMV-seropositive.

This clone appeared once. The identical CDR3 is also encoded by other nucleotide sequences in the sample. This chain links TRBV18 with TRBJ2-7; 8 bases agree with TRBD1. With V trimmed by 6 bases and J by 7 bases, 11 bases remained unmatched. Germline CDR1 is KGHSH and CDR2 is LQKENI. The CDR3 contains 14 residues. The CDR3 region has the DNA TGTGCCAGCTCCCCTGGGACAGGTCCCCTGGAGCAGTACTTC. The encoded protein is CASSPGTGPLEQYF.

The gene calls are TRBV7-9 and TRBJ2-7; the match to TRBD1 covers 9 bases. With 4 bases clipped from V and 5 bases from J, the junction kept 9 bases outside the gene matches. CDR3 length: 15 amino acids. Germline CDR1 and CDR2: SEHNR and FQNEAQ (reference sequence). The CDR3 spells CASSSGTGYWDEQYF. The CDR3 coding sequence is TGTGCCAGCAGCTCCGGGACAGGGTATTGGGACGAGCAGTACTTC.

The sample holds one count of this clone. The V and J genes are TRBV27 and TRBJ2-5, with 8 bases fitting TRBD2. V lost 5 bases and J lost 5; bases outside the gene matches: 1. CDR1 is MNHEY, CDR2 SMNVEV, per germline (reference sequence). The CDR3 runs to 12 residues. In nucleotides, the CDR3 is TGTGCCAGCAGTCGCGGGAGGGAGACCCAGTACTTC. Amino acids: CASSRGRETQYF.

This clone was counted a few times. This chain links TRBV5-1 with TRBJ1-1; D remains ambiguous. Per the germline V gene, CDR1 is SGHRS and CDR2 is YFSETQ. The germline V and J ends were trimmed by 0 bases and 0 bases, with 9 bases remaining between them. The CDR3 length is 15 residues. The CDR3 DNA reads TGCGCCAGCAGCTTGGCTCACGGGGTGAACACTGAAGCTTTCTTT. Translated, it gives CASSLAHGVNTEAFF.

J is TRBJ1-1 and V is TRBV11-2; TRBD1 matches 8 bases. The CDR3 spans 17 residues. Germline-derived CDR1 and CDR2 are SGHAT and FQNNGV. Trimming cost V 2 bases and J 4 bases; bases outside gene matches: 12. CDR3 residues: CASSLLGQGYLSTEAFF. The CDR3 nucleotides are TGTGCCAGCAGCTTACTCGGACAGGGTTATTTGAGCACTGAAGCTTTCTTT.

The sample holds a few counts of this clone. The V call is TRBV15, the J call TRBJ1-5; 7 positions match TRBD1. The germline CDR1 and CDR2 sequences are LNHNV and YYDKDF (reference sequence). CDR3 length: 17 amino acids. V gave up 7 bases and J gave up 0 bases; unmatched junction bases: 12. The CDR3 nucleotides are TGTGCCACCAACACCACGTTTGGACAGGATAGCAATCAGCCCCAGCATTTT. Protein sequence: CATNTTFGQDSNQPQHF.

The chain has TRBV6-1 and TRBJ1-4; the D gene is possibly TRBD1 (6 bases). Germline V gene lookup returns CDR1 MNHNS and CDR2 SASEGT. The germline V and J ends were trimmed by 9 bases and 5 bases, with 19 bases remaining between them. The CDR3 is 15 residues long. Here the CDR3 reads CASRDTGQSNEKLFF. In nucleotides, the CDR3 is TGTGCCAGTAGAGACACCGGACAGTCGAATGAAAAACTGTTTTTT.

The chain has TRBV6-5 and TRBJ1-2, with D unresolved. The V gene lost 2 bases and the J gene lost 8 bases, with 12 bases spanning the gap. CDR1 is MNHEY, CDR2 SVGAGI, per germline. This CDR3 is built from 13 residues. CDR3 bases: TGTGCCAGCAGTTACGGCCAAGCGCGGGGCTACACCTTC. Translated, it gives CASSYGQARGYTF.

The chain is built from TRBV6-5 and TRBJ2-5; TRBD1 might be the D (5 bases). The J call may be wrong; the DNA end is better matched by TRBJ2-7. This CDR3 contains 15 residues. Germline CDR1 MNHEY, CDR2 SVGAGI. The CDR3 region is CASSQAGLGTYEQYF. The CDR3 DNA follows: TGTGCCAGCAGCCAGGCAGGGTTGGGAACCTACGAGCAGTACTTC.

The chain employs TRBV14 and TRBJ2-3; D call uncertain. CDR1 is SGHDN and CDR2 is FVKESK in the germline V gene. The CDR3 runs to 16 residues. Trimming stripped 0 bases from V and 0 bases from J, with 10 bases between. CDR3 sequence reads: CASSQEPGLSTDTQYF. The CDR3 nucleotides are TGTGCCAGCAGCCAAGAACCAGGTCTTAGCACAGATACGCAGTATTTT.

This clone was seen only once. V usage is TRBV5-4 and J usage is TRBJ2-5; TRBD2 matches 12 bases. In germline, CDR1 is SGHNT, CDR2 YYREEE (reference sequence). The CDR3 consists of 15 residues. V dropped 4 bases and J dropped 5; count of bases not matched to a gene: 6. CDR3 sequence (DNA): TGTGCCAGCAGCCCTAGCGGGGGGGCGGGGGAGACCCAGTACTTC. Its translation is CASSPSGGAGETQYF.

The chain couples TRBV7-2 to TRBJ2-7; 12 bases fit TRBD2. This CDR3 spans 16 amino acids. CDR1 and CDR2 (germline): SGHTA, FQGNSA. Trimming at V came to 1 base and at J to 9 bases, leaving 10 bases not matched to a gene. The CDR3 protein is CASSLEPSGRAGGQYF. The CDR3 bases are TGTGCCAGCAGCTTAGAGCCTAGCGGGAGGGCCGGGGGGCAGTACTTC.

This clone has just a few counts. This chain uses TRBV4-1 with TRBJ1-1; 10 bases map to TRBD1. This CDR3 contains 20 residues. After removal of 4 bases from V and 1 base from J, the junction contained 18 bases not matched to a gene. Per the germline V gene, CDR1 is MGHRA and CDR2 is YSYEKL. Here the CDR3 reads CASSPTITAGTGVSNTEAFF. The CDR3 coding sequence is TGCGCCAGCAGCCCCACGATCACGGCCGGGACAGGGGTTTCGAACACTGAAGCTTTCTTT.

The V call is TRBV19, the J call TRBJ1-5; D may be TRBD1 (5 bases). V dropped 4 bases and J dropped 5 bases, with 9 bases sitting between them. The CDR3 extends over 13 amino acids. Germline values: CDR1 LNHDA, CDR2 SQIVND (reference sequence). The CDR3 DNA reads as TGTGCCAGTAGTAGCGGGGACCATCAGCCCCAGCATTTT. Protein sequence: CASSSGDHQPQHF.